The 18 T cell receptor beta chains below come from one sample, sequenced in a study of T cell responses to AZD1222 COVID-19 vaccine. Sequencing used immunoSEQ multiplex PCR; TCRdb keeps in-frame clones, though not all of them. The sample includes 160,000 or so clones, approximately 91% of them seen just once. This specimen was peripheral blood, taken on day 0 of AZD1222 vaccination. These receptors were obtained from an adult in good health.

The count of this clone is one. The V call is TRBV2, the J call TRBJ2-7; the match to TRBD2 covers 13 bases. Germline assignment: CDR1 SNHLY and CDR2 FYNNEI. This CDR3 is 15 amino acids long. V lost 2 bases and J lost 2; bases outside the gene matches: 0. CDR3 in amino acids: CASSETSGGAYEQYV. As DNA, the CDR3 is TGTGCCAGCAGTGAAACTAGCGGGGGGGCCTACGAGCAGTACGTC.

V usage is TRBV9 and J usage is TRBJ2-1; 11 positions agree with TRBD2. This CDR3 has 15 residues. V was clipped by 0 bases and J by 6 bases; unmatched bases: 2. Germline CDR1 and CDR2: SGDLS and YYNGEE. CDR3 sequence reads: CASSVETSGTNEQFF. The CDR3 DNA follows: TGTGCCAGCAGCGTAGAGACTAGCGGGACCAATGAGCAGTTCTTC.

This clone was recorded once. This chain uses TRBV15 with TRBJ2-1; TRBD2 agrees at 9 bases. The V gene's germline CDR1 is LNHNV and CDR2 YYDKDF (reference sequence). The trim removed 2 bases at V and 6 bases at J, leaving 11 bases unmatched. The CDR3 extends over 17 amino acids. The CDR3 DNA follows: TGTGCCACCAGCAGACCTGGGGCGGGAGGGCTTATCAATGAGCAGTTCTTC. It specifies CATSRPGAGGLINEQFF.

The rearrangement links TRBV10-1 to TRBJ2-7, with D possibly TRBD2 on 6 matching bases. CDR3 length: 15 amino acids. Germline values: CDR1 WNHNN, CDR2 SYGVQD (reference sequence). The ends were cut back, 3 bases at V and 4 bases at J, with 16 bases in the middle. The CDR3 sequence: CASSESGKSGYEQYV. CDR3 sequence (DNA): TGCGCCAGCAGTGAATCGGGCAAAAGCGGGTACGAGCAGTACGTC.

This chain links TRBV2 with TRBJ1-5; possible D gene TRBD1, 6 bases. Deletions cut 3 bases from V and 1 base from J, with 10 bases between. CDR1 and CDR2 from the germline V gene are SNHLY and FYNNEI. The CDR3 is made up of 15 amino acids. CDR3 nucleotide sequence: TGTGCCAGCAGTGAGGCAGGGGTAAGCAATCAGCCCCAGCATTTT. This gives the protein CASSEAGVSNQPQHF.

The sample holds one count of this clone. The chain couples TRBV30 to TRBJ2-3, with a weak D call TRBD2 (5 bases). The V end lost 3 bases, the J end lost 5 bases, and 12 bases lay between the germline ends. Germline-derived CDR1 and CDR2 are GTSNPN and SVGIG (reference sequence). The CDR3 consists of 13 residues. The CDR3 protein is CAWRARGIDTQYF. The CDR3 DNA sequence: TGTGCCTGGAGAGCTCGAGGGATAGATACGCAGTATTTT.

V usage is TRBV28 and J usage is TRBJ2-1; D is undetermined. Germline V gene sequence: CDR1 MDHEN, CDR2 SYDVKM. Trimming removed 4 bases at V and 3 bases at J, with 10 bases between. The CDR3 totals 14 residues. CDR3 sequence: CASSSSSDYNEQFF. In DNA form, the CDR3 reads TGTGCCAGCAGTTCGTCGTCCGACTACAATGAGCAGTTCTTC.

Regarding this clone: The same CDR3 also results from other DNA sequences found in this sample. The chain carries TRBV15 and TRBJ1-5; D uncertain. Trimming took 0 bases from V and 0 from J, leaving 6 bases between them. The germline V gene encodes CDR1 LNHNV and CDR2 YYDKDF (reference sequence). There are 15 residues in the CDR3. In DNA, the CDR3 is TGTGCCACCAGCAGAGAGAGGGCTAGCAATCAGCCCCAGCATTTT. Encoded protein: CATSRERASNQPQHF.

The chain recombines TRBV4-1 with TRBJ2-2; D may be TRBD1 or TRBD2 (5 bases each). The CDR3 covers 15 residues. Germline CDR1 is MGHRA and CDR2 is YSYEKL. Trimming shortened V by 5 bases and J by 3 bases, and 13 bases separated the two germline ends. The CDR3 sequence: CASSVREQDTGELFF. In DNA, the CDR3 is TGCGCCAGCAGCGTGAGGGAACAGGACACCGGGGAGCTGTTTTTT.

The chain uses TRBV18 and TRBJ1-1; D unresolved. Germline assignment: CDR1 KGHSH and CDR2 LQKENI. Between the trimmed V and J ends, which lost 2 bases and 6 bases, there was a span of 13 bases. This CDR3 region has 14 residues. As DNA, the CDR3 is TGTGCCAGCTCACCATTGGATCGGGTGGCTGAAGCTTTCTTT. It translates to CASSPLDRVAEAFF.

DNA of the CDR3: TGCAGTGCTAGTAGACTAGCGGGAGTGGAGGACCAAGAGACCCAGTACTTC. This encodes CSASRLAGVEDQETQYF. The chain carries TRBV20-1 and TRBJ2-5; 12 nucleotides agree with TRBD2. The V gene's germline CDR1 is DFQATT and CDR2 SNEGSKA (reference sequence). The V segment lost 3 bases and the J segment 0 bases; nucleotides outside the gene matches: 8. There are 17 residues in the CDR3.

The chain has TRBV7-8 and TRBJ2-2; the D is unclear. Trimming pared 1 base from V and 5 bases from J, leaving 2 bases between. CDR3 size: 12 residues. Germline V gives CDR1 SGHVS, CDR2 FQNEAQ. CDR3 nucleotides: TGTGCCAGCAGCTTAGGGACCGGGGAGCTGTTTTTT. Its protein is CASSLGTGELFF.

V gene TRBV7-6 combines with J gene TRBJ2-1, with a weak D call TRBD2 (6 bases). V was cut by 2 bases and J by 6 bases, with 14 bases left in between. The CDR3 totals 15 residues. CDR1 is SGHVS, CDR2 FNYEAQ, per germline. CDR3 nucleotide sequence: TGTGCCAGCAGCTTAATGGAGGGAAGCGGCAATGAGCAGTTCTTC. Its translation is CASSLMEGSGNEQFF. Full variable domain (missing parts from reference TRBV7-6 and TRBJ2-1): GAGVSQSPRYKVTKRGQDVALRCDPISGHVSLYWYRQALGQGPEFLTYFNYEAQQDKSGLPNDRFSAERPEGSISTLTIQRTEQRDSAMYRCASSLMEGSGNEQFFGPGTRLTVL.

The chain joins TRBV6-5 to TRBJ2-5; TRBD1 matches at 7 bases. CDR3 length: 15 amino acids. V was clipped by 11 bases and J by 5 bases; unmatched bases: 17. Per the germline V gene, CDR1 is MNHEY and CDR2 is SVGAGI. The CDR3 here is CAGGPTGAFSETQYF. Here the CDR3 DNA reads TGTGCCGGCGGACCAACAGGGGCGTTCAGCGAGACCCAGTACTTC.

The J gene is TRBJ1-5, the V gene TRBV4-3; D not resolved. Germline assignment: CDR1 LGHNA and CDR2 YSLEER. The CDR3 is made up of 15 amino acids. With 0 bases removed from V and 6 bases from J, the gap between germline ends came to 12 bases. The CDR3 DNA reads as TGCGCCAGCAGCCAAGATACCGGGAACAGTCAGCCCCAGCATTTT. This gives the protein CASSQDTGNSQPQHF.

The chain links TRBV15 to TRBJ2-1, with TRBD2 matching 14 bases. Germline-derived CDR1 and CDR2 are LNHNV and YYDKDF (reference sequence). Germline trimming cut 6 bases from V and 6 bases from J; bases unmatched to any gene: 10. The CDR3 covers 17 residues. CDR3 protein: CATRNRGLAGEGNEQFF. CDR3 in DNA: TGTGCCACCAGAAACCGGGGACTAGCGGGAGAAGGCAATGAGCAGTTCTTC.

This chain connects TRBV28 to TRBJ2-3; D possibly corresponds to TRBD1 (6 bases). CDR3 size: 12 residues. V lost 5 bases to trimming and J lost 8 bases, with 11 bases between them. Germline assignment: CDR1 MDHEN and CDR2 SYDVKM. As DNA, the CDR3 is TGTGCCAGCAGTCTCGGGACACCTACGCAGTATTTT. As protein: CASSLGTPTQYF.

V gene TRBV5-4 combines with J gene TRBJ2-5; perhaps TRBD2 as D (5 bases). V was cut by 4 bases and J by 5 bases, with 6 bases left in between. CDR3 size: 11 residues. Germline V CDR1 and CDR2: SGHNT, YYREEE (reference sequence). In nucleotides, the CDR3 is TGTGCCAGCAGCACGGGGGAGACCCAGTACTTC. This translates into CASSTGETQYF.